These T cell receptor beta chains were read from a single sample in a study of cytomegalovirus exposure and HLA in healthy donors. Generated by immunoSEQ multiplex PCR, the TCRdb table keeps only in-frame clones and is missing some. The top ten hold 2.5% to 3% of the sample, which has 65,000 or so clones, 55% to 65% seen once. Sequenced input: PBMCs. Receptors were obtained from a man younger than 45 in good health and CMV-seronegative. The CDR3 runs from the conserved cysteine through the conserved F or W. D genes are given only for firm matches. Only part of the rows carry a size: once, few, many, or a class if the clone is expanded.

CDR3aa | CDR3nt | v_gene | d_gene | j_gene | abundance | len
CSADFSGANVLTF | TGCAGCGCCGACTTCTCTGGGGCCAACGTCCTGACTTTC | TRBV29-1 | . | TRBJ2-6 | . | 13
CATASGFTDTQYF | TGTGCCACCGCAAGCGGATTCACAGATACGCAGTATTTT | TRBV25-1 | . | TRBJ2-3 | few | 13
CASSLGAGGQETQYF | TGTGCCAGCAGCTTAGGAGCGGGGGGCCAAGAGACCCAGTACTTC | TRBV7-2 | TRBD2 | TRBJ2-5 | few | 15
CASSVGGRTEQYF | TGTGCCAGCAGCGTAGGGGGCAGGACCGAGCAGTACTTC | TRBV9 | . | TRBJ2-7 | . | 13
CASRKQRDRGSPLHF | TGTGCCAGCAGGAAACAAAGGGACAGGGGTTCACCCCTCCACTTT | TRBV2 | TRBD1 | TRBJ1-6 | . | 15
CASSPGTGTMNTEAFF | TGTGCCAGCAGCCCCGGGACAGGAACAATGAACACTGAAGCTTTCTTT | TRBV5-6 | TRBD1 | TRBJ1-1 | . | 16
CASSFSFTGGDEQYF | TGTGCCAGCAGCTTTAGCTTTACAGGGGGAGACGAGCAGTACTTC | TRBV7-2 | TRBD1 | TRBJ2-7 | . | 15
CASSRNSGGSYEQYF | TGTGCCAGCAGTCGCAATAGCGGGGGCTCCTACGAGCAGTACTTC | TRBV27 | TRBD2 | TRBJ2-7 | . | 15
CASSLMGRDTEAFF | TGTGCCAGCAGCTTGATGGGCAGGGATACTGAAGCTTTCTTT | TRBV7-9 | . | TRBJ1-1 | . | 14
CASSVGGGTYGYTF | TGTGCCAGCAGCGTAGGAGGGGGCACCTATGGCTACACCTTC | TRBV9 | TRBD1 | TRBJ1-2 | . | 14
CASRRGQGAGQPQHF | TGTGCCAGCAGGAGGGGTCAGGGGGCAGGTCAGCCCCAGCATTTT | TRBV6-1 | TRBD1 | TRBJ1-5 | . | 15
CASSLGLAGGNEQFF | TGTGCCAGCAGCCTGGGACTAGCAGGGGGCAATGAGCAGTTCTTC | TRBV4-2 | TRBD2 | TRBJ2-1 | . | 15